These 22 T cell receptor beta chains originate from one sample sequenced in a study of neurological immune-mediated disorders. TCRdb redid the calling of the 5' RACE reads with MiXCR, one entry per CDR3 protein. The sample yields about 66,000 distinct CDR3 sequences, 3.4% seen once. Sequences were obtained from PBMCs. The origin of the receptors is a middle-aged man with multiple sclerosis.

This clonotype was found many times. The chain uses TRBV25-1 and TRBJ2-5; D remains ambiguous. V was cut by 2 bases and J by 2 bases, with 6 bases left in between. This CDR3 comprises 13 residues. Germline-derived CDR1 and CDR2 are MGHDK and SYGVNS. The CDR3 DNA sequence: TGTGCCAGCAGTGAAGGACCTCAAGAGACCCAGTACTTC. It codes for CASSEGPQETQYF.

This clonotype was seen at least ten times. The rearrangement links TRBV10-3 to TRBJ1-2; TRBD1 matches 10 bases. Unmatched junction bases numbered 4, after V lost 9 bases and J lost 0 bases. Germline V gene sequence: CDR1 ENHRY, CDR2 SYGVKD. The CDR3 is 14 residues long. The CDR3 sequence: CAMGTGDSNYGYTF. CDR3 in DNA: TGTGCCATGGGGACAGGGGATTCTAACTATGGCTACACCTTC.

This clonotype was picked up many times. The rearrangement joins TRBV20-1 to TRBJ1-1; 9 nucleotides align to TRBD1. The V gene end was trimmed by 0 bases and the J gene end by 5 bases; junction bases not matched to a gene: 10. The CDR3 sequence is 16 residues long. Germline V CDR1 and CDR2: DFQATT, SNEGSKA (reference sequence). The CDR3 bases are TGCAGTGCTAGAGAACCGGGACAGGGCCGACGAACTGAAGCTTTCTTT. Protein: CSAREPGQGRRTEAFF.

This clonotype came up many times. The chain couples TRBV5-1 to TRBJ2-3, with D uncertain. Germline V CDR1 and CDR2: SGHRS, YFSETQ. The V and J ends lost 3 bases and 4 bases respectively, with 15 bases between them. This CDR3 spans 15 amino acids. CDR3 coding DNA: TGCGCCAGCAGCTCCTGGGATCCGGCCGCAGATACGCAGTATTTT. Translated, it gives CASSSWDPAADTQYF.

This clonotype was detected only a few times. One base away lies a much larger clone, so this may be a sequencing read error. The chain combines TRBV30 with TRBJ2-7; 8 bases agree with TRBD2. The germline CDR1 and CDR2 sequences are GTSNPN and SVGIG (reference sequence). The J segment lost 1 base and the V segment lost 6 bases, leaving 5 bases of the junction unmatched. The CDR3 has 13 amino acids. Written as DNA, the CDR3 is TGTGCCTGCGAACTAGCGGATTCCTACGAGCAGTACTTC. Translating gives CACELADSYEQYF.

At least ten counts were recorded for this clonotype. The gene calls are TRBV20-1 and TRBJ2-4; maybe TRBD1 (5 bases). This CDR3 region has 15 residues. The V and J ends lost 5 bases and 2 bases respectively, with 16 bases between them. The germline V gene has CDR1 DFQATT and CDR2 SNEGSKA (reference sequence). CDR3 sequence: CSAVDIYAPKNIQYF. The CDR3 coding sequence is TGCAGTGCTGTGGACATCTATGCCCCCAAAAACATTCAGTACTTC.

This clonotype was detected ten times or more. The rearrangement joins TRBV20-1 to TRBJ2-2, with D perhaps matching TRBD2 (7 bases). Trimming took off 0 bases at V and 7 bases at J, with 15 bases between the two ends. Germline V gives CDR1 DFQATT, CDR2 SNEGSKA (reference sequence). The CDR3 spans 15 residues. CDR3 amino acids: CSARDQRGGFGELFF. CDR3 in DNA: TGCAGTGCTAGAGATCAAAGGGGGGGGTTCGGGGAGCTGTTTTTT.

The rearrangement links TRBV7-9 to TRBJ2-5, with 9 positions matching TRBD2. This CDR3 region has 15 residues. CDR1 is SEHNR, CDR2 FQNEAQ, per germline (reference sequence). Trimming at V came to 7 bases and at J to 0 bases, leaving 6 bases not matched to a gene. This CDR3 is CASTRLAAYQETQYF. CDR3 nucleotide sequence: TGTGCCAGCACCAGACTAGCGGCGTACCAAGAGACCCAGTACTTC.

This clonotype was picked up many times. The V gene is TRBV5-1, the J gene TRBJ2-5; TRBD1 or TRBD2 may be the D gene (5 bases each). This CDR3 is built from 14 residues. The ends were cut back, 5 bases at V and 7 bases at J, with 18 bases in the middle. From germline, CDR1 is SGHRS and CDR2 YFSETQ. The CDR3: CASSSGTPGGTQYF. CDR3 nucleotides: TGCGCCAGCAGTTCCGGGACCCCAGGCGGGACCCAGTACTTC.

This clonotype has at least ten counts. This chain connects TRBV11-2 to TRBJ2-1; 12 positions agree with TRBD2. CDR1 is SGHAT and CDR2 is FQNNGV in the germline V gene. The CDR3 runs to 19 residues. Trimming removed 1 base from V and 5 bases from J; junction bases left unmatched: 12. CDR3 nucleotide sequence: TGTGCCAGCAGCTTAGCGGGTCTACTAGCGGGGGGACCAAACAATGAGCAGTTCTTC. Residues: CASSLAGLLAGGPNNEQFF.

This clonotype came up many times. The chain uses TRBV6-5 and TRBJ1-1; TRBD1 matches 9 bases. V shed 6 bases, J shed 10 bases, and the junction held 12 bases outside the gene matches. CDR3 length: 14 residues. Germline assignment: CDR1 MNHEY and CDR2 SVGAGI. The CDR3 DNA sequence: TGTGCCAGCAGCTCCGCGACAGGGGGTTTCGTAGCTTTCTTT. Residues: CASSSATGGFVAFF.

This clonotype was counted ten times or more. The chain recombines TRBV5-1 with TRBJ2-5; D not certain. Trimming stripped 0 bases from V and 5 bases from J, with 20 bases between. Germline lookup yields CDR1 SGHRS and CDR2 YFSETQ. CDR3 length: 17 residues. CDR3 protein: CASSLAGSGLGQETQYF. The CDR3 bases are TGCGCCAGCAGCTTGGCCGGATCGGGCCTAGGTCAGGAGACCCAGTACTTC.

This clonotype was seen at least ten times. The chain recombines TRBV29-1 with TRBJ2-2; 7 bases line up with TRBD1. With 7 bases clipped from V and 0 bases from J, the junction kept 5 bases outside the gene matches. The germline CDR1 and CDR2 sequences are SQVTM and ANQGSEA. There are 14 residues in the CDR3. Here the CDR3 reads CSGRDSSNTGELFF. Here the CDR3 DNA reads TGCAGCGGAAGGGACAGCTCGAACACCGGGGAGCTGTTTTTT.

This clonotype was counted many times. The rearrangement uses TRBV7-6 and TRBJ1-1, with D hard to call. Trimming pared 5 bases from V and 4 bases from J, leaving 11 bases between. The CDR3 is 13 amino acids. Germline V gives CDR1 SGHVS, CDR2 FNYEAQ. The CDR3 nucleotides read TGTGCCAGCAGCCCACCCGGGAGCACTGAAGCTTTCTTT. Protein product: CASSPPGSTEAFF. The full variable domain, rest sourced from reference TRBV7-6 and TRBJ1-1, is GAGVSQSPRYKVTKRGQDVALRCDPISGHVSLYWYRQALGQGPEFLTYFNYEAQQDKSGLPNDRFSAERPEGSISTLTIQRTEQRDSAMYRCASSPPGSTEAFFGQGTRLTVV.

In its sample, this clonotype was seen many times. The V and J genes are TRBV11-2 and TRBJ2-1; 7 positions agree with TRBD2. The CDR3 is 18 residues long. Germline V CDR1 and CDR2: SGHAT, FQNNGV. J lost 8 bases, V lost 1 base, and 17 bases had no gene match. The CDR3: CASSLGGFWEGLEDEQFF. CDR3 DNA: TGTGCCAGCAGCTTAGGGGGGTTTTGGGAGGGCCTGGAGGATGAGCAGTTCTTC. Together with reference TRBV11-2 and TRBJ2-1, the CDR3 gives the full variable domain: EAGVAQSPRYKIIEKRQSVAFWCNPISGHATLYWYQQILGQGPKLLIQFQNNGVVDDSQLPKDRFSAERLKGVDSTLKIQPAKLEDSAVYLCASSLGGFWEGLEDEQFFGPGTRLTVL.

The rearrangement joins TRBV20-1 to TRBJ2-7, with 13 bases that match TRBD2. The junction had 9 bases not matched to a gene; V was cut back by 1 base and J by 9 bases. CDR1 DFQATT and CDR2 SNEGSKA come from the germline V gene (reference sequence). This CDR3 spans 15 amino acids. CDR3 bases: TGCAGTGCTAGAGCCGGGACTAGCGGGAACTCAGCGCAGTACTTC. Protein sequence: CSARAGTSGNSAQYF.

This clonotype showed up many times. In DNA form, the CDR3 reads TGTGCCAGCAGCCTCGGACAGCCGGGGGGGGAGCAGTACTTC. Translation gives CASSLGQPGGEQYF. This chain connects TRBV7-2 to TRBJ2-7; 8 nucleotides line up with TRBD2. The V gene's germline CDR1 is SGHTA and CDR2 FQGNSA. The V and J ends lost 5 bases and 7 bases, in that order; junction bases with no gene match: 10. The CDR3 has 14 amino acids. Full variable domain (rest looked up from reference TRBV7-2 and TRBJ2-7): GAGVSQSPSNKVTEKGKDVELRCDPISGHTALYWYRQSLGQGLEFLIYFQGNSAPDKSGLPSDRFSAERTGGSVSTLTIQRTQQEDSAVYLCASSLGQPGGEQYFGPGTRLTVT.

As to this clonotype: Given a much more abundant clone one base away, this may be a read error. This sequence joins TRBV5-1 and TRBJ2-5; tentatively, D is TRBD1 (5 bases). Germline-derived CDR1 and CDR2 are SGHRS and YFSETQ. This CDR3 is 14 amino acids long. Written as DNA, the CDR3 is TGCGCCAGCAGGGAAGGGGTGGGTCAAGAGAACCAGTACTTC. It is translated as CASREGVGQENQYF.

Ten or more counts support this clonotype. The rearrangement joins TRBV6-5 to TRBJ2-1, with D tentatively TRBD1 or TRBD2 (5 bases each). Germline CDR1 reads MNHEY; CDR2 reads SVGAGI. The CDR3 extends over 12 amino acids. V lost 7 bases and J lost 4, with 8 bases in between. Here the CDR3 reads CASTGQYNEQFF. The CDR3 nucleotides are TGTGCCAGCACGGGGCAGTACAATGAGCAGTTCTTC.

This clonotype was observed many times. V gene TRBV5-1 combines with J gene TRBJ2-1; 7 bases fit TRBD2. Trimming took 0 bases from V and 0 from J; bases not matched to a gene: 6. The CDR3 sequence is 17 residues long. Looked up from germline, CDR1 is SGHRS and CDR2 is YFSETQ. The CDR3 loop is CASSLGASGSSYNEQFF. The DNA of the CDR3 is TGCGCCAGCAGCTTGGGCGCTAGCGGAAGCTCCTACAATGAGCAGTTCTTC.

Ten or more counts support this clonotype. The CDR3 sequence is CASSLVGTSSTDTQYF. CDR3 DNA: TGTGCCAGCAGCTTGGTTGGTACCTCTAGCACAGATACGCAGTATTTT. J is TRBJ2-3 and V is TRBV5-5, with unresolved D. The CDR3 length is 16 residues. Trimming took 0 bases from V and 0 from J, leaving 11 bases between them. Germline lookup yields CDR1 SGHKS and CDR2 YYEKEE (reference sequence).

This clonotype was seen many times. This chain joins TRBV20-1 and TRBJ2-7, with a possible D match to TRBD1 (7 bases). Germline CDR1 reads DFQATT; CDR2 reads SNEGSKA (reference sequence). Between the trimmed V and J ends, which lost 0 bases and 4 bases, there was a span of 16 bases. This CDR3 comprises 15 residues. The CDR3 spells CSARDPAGGGYEQYF. The CDR3 coding sequence is TGCAGTGCTAGAGATCCGGCAGGGGGAGGATACGAGCAGTACTTC.